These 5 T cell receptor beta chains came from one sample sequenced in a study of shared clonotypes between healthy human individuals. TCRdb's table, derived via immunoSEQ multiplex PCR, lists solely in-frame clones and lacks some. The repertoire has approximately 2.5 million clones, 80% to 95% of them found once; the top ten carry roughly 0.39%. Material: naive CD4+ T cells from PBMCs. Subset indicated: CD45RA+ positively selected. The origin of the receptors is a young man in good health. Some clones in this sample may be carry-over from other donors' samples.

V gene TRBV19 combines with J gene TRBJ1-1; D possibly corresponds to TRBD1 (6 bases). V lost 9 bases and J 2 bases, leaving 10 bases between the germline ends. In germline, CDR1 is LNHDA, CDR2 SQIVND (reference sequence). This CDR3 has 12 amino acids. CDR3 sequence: CASSQGNTEAFF. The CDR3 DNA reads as TGTGCCAGCTCACAGGGAAACACTGAAGCTTTCTTT.

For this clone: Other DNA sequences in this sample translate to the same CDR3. The CDR3 DNA reads as TGTGCCAGCAGCTTTGGACTAGCCTCCTACAATGAGCAGTTCTTC. Encoded protein: CASSFGLASYNEQFF. The V gene is TRBV7-2, the J gene TRBJ2-1; TRBD2 aligns across 8 bases. The CDR3 sequence is 15 residues long. V gave up 3 bases and J gave up 0 bases; unmatched junction bases: 1. Germline CDR1 reads SGHTA; CDR2 reads FQGNSA.

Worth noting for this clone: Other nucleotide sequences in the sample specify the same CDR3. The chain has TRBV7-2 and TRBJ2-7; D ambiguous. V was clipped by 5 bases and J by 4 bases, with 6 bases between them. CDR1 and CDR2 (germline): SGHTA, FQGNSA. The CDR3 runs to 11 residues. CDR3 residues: CASSRDYEQYF. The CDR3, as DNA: TGTGCCAGCAGCCGCGATTACGAGCAGTACTTC.

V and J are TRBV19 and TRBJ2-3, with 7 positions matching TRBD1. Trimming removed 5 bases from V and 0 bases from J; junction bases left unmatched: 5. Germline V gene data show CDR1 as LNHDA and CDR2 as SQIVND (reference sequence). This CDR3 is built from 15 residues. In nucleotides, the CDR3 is TGTGCCAGTAGTTGGGTCAGGGGGAGCACAGATACGCAGTATTTT. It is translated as CASSWVRGSTDTQYF.

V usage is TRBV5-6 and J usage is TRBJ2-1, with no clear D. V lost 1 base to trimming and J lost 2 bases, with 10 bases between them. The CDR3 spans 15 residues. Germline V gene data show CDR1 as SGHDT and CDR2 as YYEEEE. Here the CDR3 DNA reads TGTGCCAGCAGCTTGTCGCACTCACCCTACAATGAGCAGTTCTTC. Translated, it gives CASSLSHSPYNEQFF.